Below are 10 T cell receptor beta chains sequenced from a single sample in a study of shared clonotypes between healthy human individuals. The table came from immunoSEQ multiplex PCR; TCRdb's copy has only in-frame clones and leaves some out. The data contain 2 million to 2.5 million clones, about 95% of them singletons. As defined, naive CD8 cells were CD45RO-negative and positively selected for CCR7, with terminally differentiated effector memory CD45RA+ cells excluded. Sequenced material: naive CD8+ T cells sorted from blood. These receptors originate from a man between 18 and 29 years old in good health.

This chain's CDR3 is CASSLGAVNYGYTF. In DNA form, the CDR3 reads TGTGCCAGCAGCTTGGGTGCAGTTAACTATGGCTACACCTTC. The chain uses TRBV5-4 and TRBJ1-2; D is unresolved. The V gene lost 0 bases and the J gene lost 1 base, with 7 bases spanning the gap. This CDR3 is built from 14 residues. Germline CDR1 SGHNT, CDR2 YYREEE (reference sequence).

The DNA of the CDR3 is TGCGGCTTACAACTAGCGGGAGGTACCTACAATGAGCAGTTCTTC. It yields the protein CGLQLAGGTYNEQFF. This chain uses TRBV29-1 with TRBJ2-1; 12 bases fit TRBD2. The CDR3 has 15 residues. CDR1 and CDR2 (germline): SQVTM, ANQGSEA.

J is TRBJ2-3 and V is TRBV9, with D perhaps matching TRBD1 (6 bases). Germline V gives CDR1 SGDLS, CDR2 YYNGEE. V was clipped by 3 bases and J by 2 bases, with 16 bases between them. The length of the CDR3 is 16 residues. The CDR3 sequence is CASSEGEAPSTDTQYF. The CDR3 DNA is TGTGCCAGCAGCGAGGGGGAAGCCCCTTCCACAGATACGCAGTATTTT.

Note on this clone: Other DNA sequences in the same sample also yield this CDR3. V usage is TRBV11-2 and J usage is TRBJ1-1; D is unresolved. The ends were cut back, 1 base at V and 2 bases at J, with 8 bases in the middle. The germline CDR1 and CDR2 sequences are SGHAT and FQNNGV. The CDR3 is 14 residues long. The CDR3, as DNA: TGTGCCAGCAGCTTAGGCGCATCAAACACTGAAGCTTTCTTT. This codes for CASSLGASNTEAFF.

Only a few counts were recorded for this clone. The gene calls are TRBV28 and TRBJ2-3, with D tentatively TRBD1 (7 bases). V was pared by 2 bases and J by 0 bases, with 15 bases between. Germline V lookup: CDR1 MDHEN, CDR2 SYDVKM. The CDR3 covers 17 residues. CDR3 sequence (DNA): TGTGCCAGCAGTTTACCCTTGACAGGGACTAGCACAGATACGCAGTATTTT. Its protein is CASSLPLTGTSTDTQYF. The full variable domain, with the rest looked up from reference TRBV28 and TRBJ2-3, is DVKVTQSSRYLVKRTGEKVFLECVQDMDHENMFWYRQDPGLGLRLIYFSYDVKMKEKGDIPEGYSVSREKKERFSLILESASTNQTSMYLCASSLPLTGTSTDTQYFGPGTRLTVL.

This chain uses TRBV28 with TRBJ1-1, with D uncertain. Germline V gene lookup returns CDR1 MDHEN and CDR2 SYDVKM. The CDR3 is made up of 12 amino acids. V was pared by 4 bases and J by 6 bases, with 9 bases between. Here the CDR3 reads CASSWSIAEAFF. The CDR3, as DNA: TGTGCCAGCAGTTGGTCGATTGCTGAAGCTTTCTTT.

This rearrangement joins TRBV9 to TRBJ2-5; D uncertain. Per the germline V gene, CDR1 is SGDLS and CDR2 is YYNGEE. The CDR3 totals 15 residues. Trimming cost V 2 bases and J 1 base, with 12 bases left between them. The CDR3 nucleotides read TGTGCCAGCAGCGTCGGTGTACATTCCCAAGAGACCCAGTACTTC. Protein: CASSVGVHSQETQYF.

On this clone itself: The same CDR3 is also encoded by other DNA sequences in this sample. This chain uses TRBV27 with TRBJ2-7; D possibly corresponds to TRBD1 (5 bases). There are 13 residues in the CDR3. CDR1 and CDR2 (germline): MNHEY, SMNVEV (reference sequence). Trimming left V 3 bases short and J 1 base short, with 7 bases between. CDR3 nucleotides: TGTGCCAGCAGTTTCCAGGGATCCTACGAGCAGTACTTC. Translating gives CASSFQGSYEQYF.

The chain combines TRBV4-3 with TRBJ2-7; D call uncertain. Germline V gene lookup returns CDR1 LGHNA and CDR2 YSLEER. The CDR3 covers 15 residues. Trimming shortened V by 0 bases and J by 0 bases, and 9 bases separated the two germline ends. The CDR3 region is CASSQEKLSSYEQYF. CDR3 DNA: TGCGCCAGCAGCCAAGAAAAGCTGAGCTCCTACGAGCAGTACTTC.

The rearrangement uses TRBV5-5 and TRBJ2-1; D may be TRBD1 or TRBD2 (5 bases each). CDR1 SGHKS and CDR2 YYEKEE come from the germline V gene (reference sequence). The germline V and J ends were trimmed by 4 bases and 5 bases, with 16 bases remaining between them. The CDR3 has 15 residues. CDR3 amino acids: CASSQDGDPHNEQFF. The CDR3 region has the DNA TGTGCCAGCAGCCAGGACGGGGACCCTCACAATGAGCAGTTCTTC.